The clone carrying this TCR beta chain was picked up a small number of times. CDR3 length equals 17 residues. Germline CDR1 SEHNR, CDR2 FQNEAQ (reference sequence). Trimming pared 4 bases from V and 2 bases from J, leaving 21 bases between. This record belongs to a study of blood T cell repertoires in COVID-19. Whole-study context: From T cells, B-cell-depleted T cells, or PBMCs came the material, which was cDNA or gDNA.

Sequencing used immunoSEQ multiplex PCR; TCRdb keeps in-frame clones, though not all of them. The sample has around 62,000 clones, approximately 90% seen once. This chain links TRBV7-9 with TRBJ2-7; D ambiguous. The TCR was taken from a human donor in a cohort sampled during active COVID-19. Material for sequencing was peripheral blood. The CDR3 coding sequence is TGTGCCAGCAGCTCTTACTCGACCGCCGGGTCAGCCTACGAGCAGTACTTC. Amino acids: CASSSYSTAGSAYEQYF. Based on the CDR3 plus reference TRBV7-9 and TRBJ2-7, the full variable domain is DTGVSQNPRHKITKRGQNVTFRCDPISEHNRLYWYRQTLGQGPEFLTYFQNEAQLEKSRLLSDRFSAERPKGSFSTLEIQRTEQGDSAMYLCASSSYSTAGSAYEQYFGPGTRLTVT.